This entry lists 14 T cell receptor beta chains sequenced from one sample in a study of T-cell reconstitution after alpha-beta-depleted transplantation in children. Library preparation (for TCRbeta) was performed with unique molecular identifiers. Using its own MiXCR run on the PCR reads, TCRdb lists one record per CDR3 protein. The table includes more than 40,000 distinct CDR3 sequences, 9.2% detected once. The sequences come from PBMCs, mostly from graft donor cells, collected 60 days after TCRalphabeta/CD19-depleted stem cell transplant. These receptors all come from a male patient between 2 and 10 years old who had a stem cell transplant for chronic granulomatous disease, so the T cells may come from the graft donor.

The chain combines TRBV6-6 with TRBJ2-1; D uncertain. CDR1 is MNHNY, CDR2 SVGAGI, per germline (reference sequence). The CDR3 has 13 residues. The V gene lost 0 bases and the J gene lost 10 bases, with 10 bases spanning the gap. The CDR3 loop reads CASSYSIGREQFF. Written as DNA, the CDR3 is TGTGCCAGCAGTTACTCGATTGGACGGGAGCAGTTCTTC.

The chain is built from TRBV5-1 and TRBJ2-1; 7 nucleotides match TRBD2. CDR1 is SGHRS and CDR2 is YFSETQ in the germline V gene. V lost 0 bases to trimming and J lost 2 bases; unmatched junction nucleotides: 2. This CDR3 has 15 amino acids. The CDR3 DNA sequence: TGCGCCAGCAGCTTGGGAGGGACTACCTACAATGAGCAGTTCTTC. As protein: CASSLGGTTYNEQFF.

In its sample, this clonotype was seen many times. The chain combines TRBV28 with TRBJ2-7; 10 nucleotides agree with TRBD2. CDR3 size: 15 residues. Looked up from germline, CDR1 is MDHEN and CDR2 is SYDVKM. The V gene end was trimmed by 5 bases and the J gene end by 4 bases; junction bases not matched to a gene: 8. CDR3 DNA: TGTGCCAGCAGTATATATAGAGCGGGAGGGTACGAGCAGTACTTC. Its translation is CASSIYRAGGYEQYF.

This clonotype was counted only a few times. The V gene is TRBV24-1, the J gene TRBJ2-1, with D possibly being TRBD1 or TRBD2 (5 bases each). V lost 0 bases and J lost 10, with 15 bases in between. Germline CDR1 KGHDR, CDR2 SFDVKD. This CDR3 has 15 residues. CDR3 coding DNA: TGTGCCACCAGTGATTTGCGGGACCCCTTTGGGGAGCAGTTCTTC. Amino acid sequence: CATSDLRDPFGEQFF.

This clonotype appeared many times. The chain is built from TRBV29-1 and TRBJ2-1; D gene ambiguous. The length of the CDR3 is 13 residues. Germline CDR1 is SQVTM and CDR2 is ANQGSEA. Trimming pared 1 base from V and 5 bases from J, leaving 9 bases between. Written as DNA, the CDR3 is TGCAGCGTTGAAGTGGCGTCCAACAATGAGCAGTTCTTC. It translates to CSVEVASNNEQFF.

This clonotype came up a few times. The chain recombines TRBV10-1 with TRBJ2-1; 10 nucleotides line up with TRBD1. The trim removed 4 bases at V and 5 bases at J, leaving 2 bases unmatched. The germline V gene encodes CDR1 WNHNN and CDR2 SYGVQD (reference sequence). The CDR3 is 14 residues long. The CDR3 nucleotides are TGCGCCAGCAGTGCCGGGACAGGGGACAATGAGCAGTTCTTC. Amino acid sequence: CASSAGTGDNEQFF.

This clonotype was counted at least ten times. V usage is TRBV9 and J usage is TRBJ2-2; unclear D gene. Trimming removed 0 bases at V and 5 bases at J, with 14 bases between. CDR1 SGDLS and CDR2 YYNGEE come from the germline V gene. This CDR3 region has 16 residues. The CDR3 spells CASSVAVQSSTGELFF. The CDR3 nucleotides read TGTGCCAGCAGCGTAGCTGTACAGAGTAGTACCGGGGAGCTGTTTTTT.

The chain uses TRBV20-1 and TRBJ1-1, with 7 bases lining up with TRBD1. The CDR3 is made up of 17 amino acids. Germline V gene sequence: CDR1 DFQATT, CDR2 SNEGSKA (reference sequence). V was pared by 3 bases and J by 2 bases, with 15 bases of the junction left unmatched. DNA for the CDR3: TGCAGTGCTAGGCAGACAGGGCAAGGGTGGGGAAACACTGAAGCTTTCTTT. Translated: CSARQTGQGWGNTEAFF.

This clonotype was seen a few times. This chain links TRBV29-1 with TRBJ1-2; 10 bases agree with TRBD1. This CDR3 comprises 14 residues. The J segment lost 7 bases and the V segment lost 8 bases, leaving 13 bases of the junction unmatched. From germline, CDR1 is SQVTM and CDR2 ANQGSEA. The CDR3 DNA is TGCAGCACTGACACGGGACAGGGGTTTAGTGGCTACACCTTC. Translated: CSTDTGQGFSGYTF.

This clonotype showed up many times. V gene TRBV20-1 combines with J gene TRBJ2-1, with 9 bases identical to TRBD1. The J segment lost 3 bases and the V segment lost 6 bases, leaving 6 bases of the junction unmatched. The germline V gene encodes CDR1 DFQATT and CDR2 SNEGSKA (reference sequence). The CDR3 length is 14 residues. The CDR3 sequence: CSARDRADYNEQFF. The CDR3 region has the DNA TGCAGTGCCAGGGACAGGGCGGACTACAATGAGCAGTTCTTC.

This clonotype was detected many times. V and J are TRBV20-1 and TRBJ2-3; no clear D gene. Germline V gene sequence: CDR1 DFQATT, CDR2 SNEGSKA (reference sequence). Trimming cost V 7 bases and J 8 bases, with 13 bases left between them. This CDR3 is 11 amino acids long. CDR3 sequence (DNA): TGCAGTGGGCGGAGCTCGGTTACGCAGTATTTT. Amino acids: CSGRSSVTQYF.

V gene TRBV6-5 combines with J gene TRBJ2-7; 11 positions match TRBD2. Germline loops: CDR1 MNHEY, CDR2 SVGAGI. With 3 bases clipped from V and 6 bases from J, the junction kept 4 bases outside the gene matches. The CDR3 is 14 amino acids. The CDR3 nucleotides are TGTGCCAGCAGTTATACTAGCGGGAGTCGCGAGCAGTACTTC. Protein product: CASSYTSGSREQYF.

This clonotype has at least ten counts. The rearrangement joins TRBV9 to TRBJ2-1; a possible D gene is TRBD2 (6 bases). Germline CDR1 SGDLS, CDR2 YYNGEE. V lost 4 bases and J 3 bases, leaving 14 bases between the germline ends. The CDR3 loop spans 15 amino acids. The CDR3 DNA reads as TGTGCCAGCAGCCCCCCCGGGAGTTTCTACAATGAGCAGTTCTTC. Translating gives CASSPPGSFYNEQFF.

A few counts support this clonotype. The V gene is TRBV12-3 or TRBV12-4, the J gene TRBJ2-3; 7 nucleotides align to TRBD1. The V gene end was trimmed by 5 bases and the J gene end by 4 bases; junction bases not matched to a gene: 6. The CDR3 is 14 residues long. The CDR3 region has the DNA TGTGCCAGCAGTGACAGGGAAAAATCAGATACGCAGTATTTT. This translates into CASSDREKSDTQYF.